The 30 T cell receptor beta chains given below trace back to one sample, sequenced in a study of CD8 T cells in Susac syndrome. It was with random hexamers that 0.5 to 1 ug RNA was reverse transcribed. One entry per CDR3 protein results from TCRdb running MiXCR on the immunoSEQ multiplex PCR reads. The sample has under 200,000 distinct CDR3 sequences; approximately 93% are singletons. Sequencing was done on a sample of CD4+ T cells from PBMCs. The receptors shown here come from a human donor in good health.

The rearrangement joins TRBV23-1 to TRBJ1-1; D possibly corresponds to TRBD1 (5 bases). TRBV23-1 is flagged as an ORF with uncertain function. V gave up 2 bases and J gave up 4 bases, with 23 bases separating them. This CDR3 comprises 18 residues. The CDR3 DNA reads TGCGCCAGCAGTCAAATCGAGGGGCAGGGTAGGAGTAGCACTGAAGCTTTCTTT. Residues: CASSQIEGQGRSSTEAFF.

A single count supports this clonotype. V is TRBV14 and J is TRBJ1-1, with D unclear. Germline loops: CDR1 SGHDN, CDR2 FVKESK. This CDR3 is 13 amino acids long. Trimming took 4 bases from V and 9 from J, leaving 15 bases between them. CDR3 coding DNA: TGTGCCAGCAGCCCTATATTTGACTGGCAAGCTTTCTTT. It yields the protein CASSPIFDWQAFF.

The V gene is TRBV29-1, the J gene TRBJ2-3, with D perhaps matching TRBD2 (5 bases). Trimming removed 4 bases at V and 1 base at J, with 9 bases between. CDR1 and CDR2 from the germline V gene are SQVTM and ANQGSEA. The CDR3 totals 13 residues. CDR3 protein: CSVVRGGTDTQYF. In nucleotides, the CDR3 is TGCAGCGTTGTCCGGGGAGGCACAGATACGCAGTATTTT.

The chain couples TRBV9 to TRBJ2-3; D is uncertain. The CDR3 is 15 amino acids. Trimming left V 3 bases short and J 0 bases short, with 11 bases between. The germline CDR1 and CDR2 sequences are SGDLS and YYNGEE. The CDR3 here is CASSGAPGSTDTQYF. The DNA of the CDR3 is TGTGCCAGCAGCGGGGCCCCCGGGAGCACAGATACGCAGTATTTT.

This clonotype was observed once. This rearrangement joins TRBV7-2 to TRBJ1-5; TRBD1 might be the D (5 bases). The length of the CDR3 is 15 residues. Trimming removed 1 base at V and 4 bases at J, with 11 bases between. Germline values: CDR1 SGHTA, CDR2 FQGNSA. The chain's CDR3 is CASSLGDPGNQPQHF. The CDR3 DNA follows: TGTGCCAGCAGCTTAGGGGACCCGGGGAATCAGCCCCAGCATTTT.

This sequence joins TRBV7-2 and TRBJ1-2; 10 nucleotides line up with TRBD1. Germline V gene lookup returns CDR1 SGHTA and CDR2 FQGNSA. This CDR3 is built from 13 residues. V was pared by 6 bases and J by 13 bases, with 11 bases of the junction left unmatched. CDR3 nucleotide sequence: TGTGCCAGCAGTTATGACAGGGGGCGCGGGAGCACCTTC. This translates into CASSYDRGRGSTF.

V and J are TRBV27 and TRBJ2-7; TRBD2 aligns across 9 bases. V was clipped by 4 bases and J by 5 bases; unmatched bases: 9. In germline, CDR1 is MNHEY, CDR2 SMNVEV (reference sequence). The CDR3 totals 15 residues. The CDR3 DNA reads TGTGCCAGCAGTTCCCTTCTAGCGGGGAGAAACGAGCAGTACTTC. Translation: CASSSLLAGRNEQYF.

The gene calls are TRBV18 and TRBJ1-4; no clear D. The length of the CDR3 is 12 residues. Germline-derived CDR1 and CDR2 are KGHSH and LQKENI. V lost 11 bases and J 0 bases, leaving 7 bases between the germline ends. The chain's CDR3 is CASGTTNEKLFF. The CDR3 DNA is TGTGCCTCGGGGACAACTAATGAAAAACTGTTTTTT.

This chain links TRBV5-4 with TRBJ2-5, with D possibly TRBD2 on 5 matching bases. This CDR3 spans 14 amino acids. Trimming shortened V by 0 bases and J by 3 bases, and 9 bases separated the two germline ends. Germline CDR1 SGHNT, CDR2 YYREEE (reference sequence). The CDR3 here is CASSLDPGKETQYF. In DNA form, the CDR3 reads TGTGCCAGCAGCTTGGATCCGGGGAAAGAGACCCAGTACTTC.

This CDR3 reads CATSREGSEQFF. As DNA, the CDR3 is TGTGCCACCAGCAGAGAGGGCTCCGAGCAGTTCTTC. This chain connects TRBV15 to TRBJ2-1; D ambiguous. V lost 0 bases, J lost 10 bases, and 7 bases lay in between. The germline CDR1 and CDR2 sequences are LNHNV and YYDKDF (reference sequence). The CDR3 contains 12 residues.

The chain carries TRBV30 and TRBJ1-2; 7 nucleotides match TRBD1. Germline V CDR1 and CDR2: GTSNPN, SVGIG (reference sequence). This CDR3 has 15 amino acids. V lost 3 bases and J lost 2; bases outside the gene matches: 9. The CDR3 spells CAWRDTSQGNYGYTF. The DNA of the CDR3 is TGTGCCTGGAGAGACACCTCACAGGGGAACTATGGCTACACCTTC.

The V call is TRBV12-3 or TRBV12-4, the J call TRBJ2-7; D gene ambiguous. CDR3 size: 13 residues. V lost 3 bases and J 3 bases, leaving 9 bases between the germline ends. For the CDR3, the DNA is TGTGCCAGCAGTTTGTCCAGGCGCTACGAGCAGTACGTC. Its translation is CASSLSRRYEQYV.

This clonotype was detected once. The chain uses TRBV5-1 and TRBJ1-1, with TRBD1 matching 9 bases. The V segment lost 7 bases and the J segment 5 bases; nucleotides outside the gene matches: 9. Germline V CDR1 and CDR2: SGHRS, YFSETQ. This CDR3 has 14 amino acids. CDR3 protein: CASAPGDRATEAFF. The CDR3 nucleotides are TGCGCCAGCGCCCCCGGGGACAGGGCGACTGAAGCTTTCTTT.

This clonotype was seen just once. DNA for the CDR3: TGTGCCAGCAGTTATTCCGGGACAGGGGGCAATGGCTACACCTTC. Translation gives CASSYSGTGGNGYTF. The chain recombines TRBV28 with TRBJ1-2; 12 nucleotides match TRBD1. CDR1 and CDR2 from the germline V gene are MDHEN and SYDVKM. The CDR3 runs 15 residues. With 4 bases clipped from V and 6 bases from J, the junction kept 6 bases outside the gene matches.

V gene TRBV12-5 combines with J gene TRBJ1-3, with D hard to call. Trimming took off 0 bases at V and 4 bases at J, with 4 bases between the two ends. Germline V gene sequence: CDR1 LGHNT, CDR2 FRNRAP. CDR3 length: 13 amino acids. CDR3: CASGLVGGNTIYF. CDR3 sequence (DNA): TGTGCTAGTGGTTTGGTCGGGGGAAACACCATATATTTT.

V usage is TRBV7-6 and J usage is TRBJ2-2; 11 nucleotides line up with TRBD1. The CDR3 is made up of 16 amino acids. The V gene end was trimmed by 5 bases and the J gene end by 6 bases; junction bases not matched to a gene: 8. Germline CDR1 SGHVS, CDR2 FNYEAQ. CDR3 protein: CASSPRTGGISGELFF. For the CDR3, the DNA is TGTGCCAGCAGCCCACGGACAGGGGGCATTTCCGGGGAGCTGTTTTTT.

The rearrangement uses TRBV27 and TRBJ2-1, with 11 bases lining up with TRBD1. The CDR3 runs 16 residues. The V gene's germline CDR1 is MNHEY and CDR2 SMNVEV (reference sequence). V dropped 3 bases and J dropped 4; count of bases not matched to a gene: 5. CDR3 DNA sequence: TGTGCCAGCAGTTTGTCCGGGACAGGGGGTTACAATGAGCAGTTCTTC. As protein: CASSLSGTGGYNEQFF.

The V and J genes are TRBV6-6 and TRBJ2-1; D might be TRBD2 (6 bases). The CDR3 has 12 residues. V lost 5 bases and J lost 16, with 18 bases in between. Germline CDR1 and CDR2: MNHNY and SVGAGI (reference sequence). The CDR3 reads CASSAPGLLEFF. CDR3 bases: TGTGCCAGCAGTGCCCCGGGACTGCTTGAATTCTTC.

The chain couples TRBV7-6 to TRBJ2-3, with 8 bases fitting TRBD1. From germline, CDR1 is SGHVS and CDR2 FNYEAQ. The junction had 0 bases not matched to a gene; V was cut back by 1 base and J by 3 bases. The CDR3 consists of 14 residues. In DNA form, the CDR3 reads TGTGCCAGCAGCTTAGGGACAGGGACAGATACGCAGTATTTT. It yields the protein CASSLGTGTDTQYF.

DNA for the CDR3: TGTGCCAGCAGCACTCAGAGAGTTAACACTGAAGCTTTCTTT. Translated: CASSTQRVNTEAFF. The chain recombines TRBV7-8 with TRBJ1-1; no clear D. Germline lookup yields CDR1 SGHVS and CDR2 FQNEAQ. The CDR3 extends over 14 amino acids. V was cut by 5 bases and J by 2 bases, with 12 bases left in between.

This chain links TRBV12-3 or TRBV12-4 with TRBJ2-3; tentatively, D is TRBD1 (5 bases). The CDR3 is 16 amino acids. V lost 5 bases and J 4 bases, leaving 19 bases between the germline ends. The CDR3 protein is CASSPLSQGGADTQYF. CDR3 DNA: TGTGCCAGCAGTCCTTTGAGTCAGGGTGGGGCAGATACGCAGTATTTT.

This clonotype was picked up one time. The chain is built from TRBV6-1 and TRBJ1-5, with a weak D call TRBD1 (5 bases). Germline CDR1 is MNHNS and CDR2 is SASEGT. The CDR3 covers 13 residues. V dropped 8 bases and J dropped 7 bases, with 15 bases sitting between them. CDR3 coding DNA: TGTGCCAGCCGGGACCCAGAACGGCAGCCCCAGCATTTT. This gives the protein CASRDPERQPQHF.

This chain connects TRBV21-1 to TRBJ2-7; the table gives TRBD1 as D, unverified against the DNA. TRBV21-1 is recorded as a pseudogene. The CDR3 has 15 residues. The CDR3 protein is CASSKGGTGRYEQYV. CDR3 bases: TGTGCCAGCAGCAAAGGGGGGACAGGTCGCTACGAGCAGTACGTC.

The chain links TRBV6-1 to TRBJ1-5; 8 bases fit TRBD1. The CDR3 runs to 14 residues. Looked up from germline, CDR1 is MNHNS and CDR2 is SASEGT. Trimming took 7 bases from V and 6 from J; bases not matched to a gene: 8. The CDR3: CASIRTGLIQPQHF. The DNA of the CDR3 is TGTGCCAGCATTCGGACAGGGTTAATTCAGCCCCAGCATTTT.

About this clonotype itself: One end of the junction varies from germline; a read error may be responsible. The V gene is TRBV7-3, the J gene TRBJ1-3, with 8 bases that match TRBD1. The V gene's germline CDR1 is SGHTA and CDR2 FQGTGA. CDR3 length: 15 amino acids. CDR3 loop: CASSLAGGSENTIYF. The DNA of the CDR3 is TGTGCCAGCAGCTTAGCAGGGGGCTCTGAAAACACCATATATTTT.

This rearrangement joins TRBV29-1 to TRBJ2-7; D ambiguous. The CDR3 spans 11 residues. CDR1 is SQVTM, CDR2 ANQGSEA, per germline. V lost 4 bases to trimming and J lost 3 bases, with 7 bases between them. CDR3: CSVGSFYEQYF. The CDR3 DNA reads TGCAGCGTTGGCTCATTCTACGAGCAGTACTTC.

J is TRBJ1-2 and V is TRBV23-1, with D perhaps TRBD1 (5 bases). TRBV23-1 belongs to the ORF category, with a function that is uncertain. The CDR3 runs to 12 residues. CDR3 DNA: TGCGCTGGGACGTCCCGGGGGAGGGGCTACACCTTC. Protein: CAGTSRGRGYTF.

The DNA of the CDR3 is TGTGCCAGCAGTTTCTCTGGGGTGAACACTGAAGCTTTCTTT. Translating gives CASSFSGVNTEAFF. The chain is built from TRBV12-3 or TRBV12-4 and TRBJ1-1; D remains ambiguous. The V end lost 3 bases, the J end lost 0 bases, and 8 bases lay between the germline ends. CDR3 length: 14 amino acids.

The chain combines TRBV14 with TRBJ2-3; D gene unclear. Trimming left V 0 bases short and J 10 bases short, with 11 bases between. Per the germline V gene, CDR1 is SGHDN and CDR2 is FVKESK. The CDR3 is made up of 13 amino acids. The CDR3 is CASSQDLGKAQYF. The CDR3 nucleotides read TGTGCCAGCAGCCAAGATCTCGGCAAGGCGCAGTATTTT.

The chain uses TRBV7-6 and TRBJ1-1, with 8 bases that match TRBD1. The germline CDR1 and CDR2 sequences are SGHVS and FNYEAQ. Losses at the gene ends were 1 base for V and 3 bases for J; bases not matched to a gene: 1. The CDR3 runs to 14 residues. The CDR3 DNA is TGTGCCAGCAGCTTAGTGACAGGGGACACTGAAGCTTTCTTT. Protein: CASSLVTGDTEAFF.